This entry features one TCR beta chain sequence. The sample belongs to a study of shared clonotypes between healthy human individuals. Germline CDR1 reads SGHNT; CDR2 reads YYREEE (reference sequence). Germline trimming cut 4 bases from V and 1 base from J; bases unmatched to any gene: 13. The CDR3 length is 17 residues. Generated by immunoSEQ multiplex PCR, the TCRdb table keeps only in-frame clones and is missing some. The data show under 2,500,000 clones, roughly 95% seen once. Material for sequencing was naive CD4+ T cells sorted from blood. Subset in this sample: CD45RA+ positively selected. The TCR comes from a man between 18 and 35 years old in good health. The V call is TRBV5-4, the J call TRBJ1-1, with TRBD1 matching over 7 bases. The CDR3, as DNA: TGTGCCAGCAGCCCACCAAGTCCGGGACAGAGGAACACTGAAGCTTTCTTT. This codes for CASSPPSPGQRNTEAFF.